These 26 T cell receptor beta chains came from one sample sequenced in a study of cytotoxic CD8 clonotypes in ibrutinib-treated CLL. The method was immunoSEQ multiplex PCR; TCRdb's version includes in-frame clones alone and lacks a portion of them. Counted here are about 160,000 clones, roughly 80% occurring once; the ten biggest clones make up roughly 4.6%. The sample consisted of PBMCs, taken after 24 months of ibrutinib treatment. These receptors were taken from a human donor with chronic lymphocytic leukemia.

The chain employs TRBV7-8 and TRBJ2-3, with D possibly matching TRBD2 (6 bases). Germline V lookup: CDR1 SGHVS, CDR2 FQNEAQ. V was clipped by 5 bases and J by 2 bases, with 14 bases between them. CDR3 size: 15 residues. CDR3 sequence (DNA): TGTGCCAGCAGCCCCATAGGAGGGAACACAGATACGCAGTATTTT. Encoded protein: CASSPIGGNTDTQYF. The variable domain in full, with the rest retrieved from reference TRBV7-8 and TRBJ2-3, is GAGVSQSPRYKVAKRGQDVALRCDPISGHVSLFWYQQALGQGPEFLTYFQNEAQLDKSGLPSDRFFAERPEGSVSTLKIQRTQQEDSAVYLCASSPIGGNTDTQYFGPGTRLTVL.

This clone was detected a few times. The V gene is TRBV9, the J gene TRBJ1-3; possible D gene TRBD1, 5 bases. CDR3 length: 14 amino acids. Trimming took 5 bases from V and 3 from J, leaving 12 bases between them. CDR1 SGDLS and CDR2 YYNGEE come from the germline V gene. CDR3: CASRATGIGNTIYF. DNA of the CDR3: TGTGCCAGCAGAGCTACAGGAATTGGAAACACCATATATTTT. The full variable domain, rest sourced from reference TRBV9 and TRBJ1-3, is DSGVTQTPKHLITATGQRVTLRCSPRSGDLSVYWYQQSLDQGLQFLIQYYNGEERAKGNILERFSAQQFPDLHSELNLSSLELGDSALYFCASRATGIGNTIYFGEGSWLTVV.

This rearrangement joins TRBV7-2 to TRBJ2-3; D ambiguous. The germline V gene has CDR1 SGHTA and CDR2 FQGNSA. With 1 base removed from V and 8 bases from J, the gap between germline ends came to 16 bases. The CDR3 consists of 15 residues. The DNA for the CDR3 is TGTGCCAGCAGCTTAGGACCCGTTGGGTCGGGTACGCAGTATTTT. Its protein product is CASSLGPVGSGTQYF. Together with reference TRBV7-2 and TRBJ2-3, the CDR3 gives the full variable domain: GAGVSQSPSNKVTEKGKDVELRCDPISGHTALYWYRQSLGQGLEFLIYFQGNSAPDKSGLPSDRFSAERTGGSVSTLTIQRTQQEDSAVYLCASSLGPVGSGTQYFGPGTRLTVL.

CDR3 nucleotide sequence: TGTGCCAGCAGCTCCGGACAGTCTGAAGCTTTCTTT. Translated: CASSSGQSEAFF. The chain links TRBV11-3 to TRBJ1-1; weak D call: TRBD1 (6 bases). Germline CDR1 and CDR2: SGHNT and YENEEA. The ends were cut back, 4 bases at V and 6 bases at J, with 9 bases in the middle. The CDR3 consists of 12 residues.

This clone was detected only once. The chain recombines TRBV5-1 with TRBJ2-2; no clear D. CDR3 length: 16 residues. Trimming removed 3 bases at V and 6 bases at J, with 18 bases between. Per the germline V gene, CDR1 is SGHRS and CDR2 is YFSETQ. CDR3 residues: CASSSPGLGVAGELFF. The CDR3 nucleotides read TGCGCCAGCAGCTCCCCGGGCCTCGGAGTGGCCGGGGAGCTGTTTTTT.

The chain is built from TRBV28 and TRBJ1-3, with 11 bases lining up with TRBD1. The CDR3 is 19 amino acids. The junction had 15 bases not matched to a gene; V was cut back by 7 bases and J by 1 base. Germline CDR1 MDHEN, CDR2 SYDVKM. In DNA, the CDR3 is TGTGCCAGCAAGAAACCGGGACAGGGGGTGCCCAAGTCTGGAAACACCATATATTTT. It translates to CASKKPGQGVPKSGNTIYF.

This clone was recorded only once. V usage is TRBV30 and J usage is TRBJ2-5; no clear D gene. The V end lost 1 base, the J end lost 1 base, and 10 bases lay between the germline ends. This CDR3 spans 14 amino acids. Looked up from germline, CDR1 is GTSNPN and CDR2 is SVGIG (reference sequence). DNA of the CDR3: TGTGCCTGGAGTGACCACCCGGTCCAAGAGACCCAGTACTTC. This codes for CAWSDHPVQETQYF.

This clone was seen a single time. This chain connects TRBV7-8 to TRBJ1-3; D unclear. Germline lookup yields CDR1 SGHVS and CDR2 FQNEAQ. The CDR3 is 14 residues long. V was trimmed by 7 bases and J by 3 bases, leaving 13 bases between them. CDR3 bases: TGTGCCAGCATCTGGTCACCCGGTGGAAACACCATATATTTT. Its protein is CASIWSPGGNTIYF.

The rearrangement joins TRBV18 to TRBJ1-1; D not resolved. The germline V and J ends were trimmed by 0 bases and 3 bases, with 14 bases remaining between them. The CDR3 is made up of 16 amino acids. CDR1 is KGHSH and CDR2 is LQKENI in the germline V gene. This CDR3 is CASSPPVHGMDTEAFF. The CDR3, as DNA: TGTGCCAGCTCACCACCGGTGCACGGGATGGACACTGAAGCTTTCTTT.

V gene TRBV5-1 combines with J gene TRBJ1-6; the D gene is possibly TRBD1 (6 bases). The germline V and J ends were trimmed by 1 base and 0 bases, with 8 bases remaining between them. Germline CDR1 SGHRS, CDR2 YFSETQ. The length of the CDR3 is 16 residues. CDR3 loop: CASSLRGGSYNSPLHF. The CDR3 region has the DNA TGCGCCAGCAGCTTGAGGGGGGGCTCCTATAATTCACCCCTCCACTTT.

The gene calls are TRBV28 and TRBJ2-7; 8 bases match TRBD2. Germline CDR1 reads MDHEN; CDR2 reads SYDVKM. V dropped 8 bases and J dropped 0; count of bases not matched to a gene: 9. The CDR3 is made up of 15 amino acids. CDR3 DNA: TGTGCCAGCGCGGGGCTAGCGGGTAGCTCCTACGAGCAGTACTTC. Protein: CASAGLAGSSYEQYF.

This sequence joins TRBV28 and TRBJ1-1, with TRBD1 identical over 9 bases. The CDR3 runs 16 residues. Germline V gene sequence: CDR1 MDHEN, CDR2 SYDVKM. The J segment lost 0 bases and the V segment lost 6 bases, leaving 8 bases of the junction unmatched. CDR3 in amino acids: CASSQWGQGMNTEAFF. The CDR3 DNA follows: TGTGCCAGCAGCCAGTGGGGACAGGGAATGAACACTGAAGCTTTCTTT.

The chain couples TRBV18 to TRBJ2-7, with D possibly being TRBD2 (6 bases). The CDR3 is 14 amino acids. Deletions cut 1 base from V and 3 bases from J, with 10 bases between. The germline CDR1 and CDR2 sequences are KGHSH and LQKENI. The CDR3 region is CASSPLRTNYEQYF. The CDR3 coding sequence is TGTGCCAGCTCACCACTACGGACTAACTACGAGCAGTACTTC.

Here the CDR3 DNA reads TGCAGCGTTGAAGATCTTTTGGCCAGCGTTGTGGACTACGAGCAGTACTTC. It translates to CSVEDLLASVVDYEQYF. V usage is TRBV29-1 and J usage is TRBJ2-7; D is ambiguous. Per the germline V gene, CDR1 is SQVTM and CDR2 is ANQGSEA. The length of the CDR3 is 17 residues. V shed 0 bases and J shed 3 bases, with 21 bases lying between them.

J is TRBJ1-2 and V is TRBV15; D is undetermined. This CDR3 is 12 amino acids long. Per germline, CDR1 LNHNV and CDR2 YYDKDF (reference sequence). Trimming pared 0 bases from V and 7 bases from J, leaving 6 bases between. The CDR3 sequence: CATSRDFSGYTF. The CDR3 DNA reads TGTGCCACCAGCAGAGATTTTTCTGGCTACACCTTC.

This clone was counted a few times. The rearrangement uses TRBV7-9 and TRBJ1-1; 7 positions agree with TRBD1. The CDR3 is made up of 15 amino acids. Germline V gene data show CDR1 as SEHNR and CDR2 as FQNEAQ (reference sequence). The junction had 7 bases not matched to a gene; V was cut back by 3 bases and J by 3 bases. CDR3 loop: CASSFPTGYDTEAFF. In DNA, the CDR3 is TGTGCCAGCAGCTTCCCGACAGGGTATGACACTGAAGCTTTCTTT.

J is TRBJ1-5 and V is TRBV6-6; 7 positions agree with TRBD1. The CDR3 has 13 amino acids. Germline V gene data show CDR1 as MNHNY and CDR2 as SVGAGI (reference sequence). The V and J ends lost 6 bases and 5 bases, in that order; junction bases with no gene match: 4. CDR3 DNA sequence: TGTGCCAGCAGCAACGACAGGGATCAGCCCCAGCATTTT. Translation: CASSNDRDQPQHF.

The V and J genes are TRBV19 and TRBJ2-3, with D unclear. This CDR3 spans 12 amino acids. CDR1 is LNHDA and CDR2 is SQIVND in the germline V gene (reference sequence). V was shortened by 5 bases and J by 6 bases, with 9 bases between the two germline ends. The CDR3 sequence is CASSLGGDTQYF. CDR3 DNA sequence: TGTGCCAGTAGTCTGGGCGGCGATACGCAGTATTTT.

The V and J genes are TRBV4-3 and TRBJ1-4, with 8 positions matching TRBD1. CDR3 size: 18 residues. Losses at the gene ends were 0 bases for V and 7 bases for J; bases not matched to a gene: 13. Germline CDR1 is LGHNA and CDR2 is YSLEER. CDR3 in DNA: TGCGCCAGCAGCCAAGATCCCCAGGGGGCGGTAGGAAGTGAAAAACTGTTTTTT. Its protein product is CASSQDPQGAVGSEKLFF.

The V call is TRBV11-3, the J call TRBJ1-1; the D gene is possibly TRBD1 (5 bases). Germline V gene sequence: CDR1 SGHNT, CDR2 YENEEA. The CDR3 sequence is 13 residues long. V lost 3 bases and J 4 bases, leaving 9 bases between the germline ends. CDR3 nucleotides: TGTGCCAGCAGCTTCGGGGGAGGCACTGAAGCTTTCTTT. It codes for CASSFGGGTEAFF.

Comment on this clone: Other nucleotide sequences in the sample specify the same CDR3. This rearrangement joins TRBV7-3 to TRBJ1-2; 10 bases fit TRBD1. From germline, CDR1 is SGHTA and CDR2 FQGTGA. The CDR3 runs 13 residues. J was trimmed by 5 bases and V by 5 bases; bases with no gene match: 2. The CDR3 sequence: CASSRDRGYGYTF. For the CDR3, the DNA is TGTGCCAGCAGCCGGGACAGGGGTTATGGCTACACCTTC.

The CDR3 DNA reads as TGTGCCAGCAGCCCGCCGGGACAGGGGATTGAGGGAGCTTTCTTT. It encodes CASSPPGQGIEGAFF. This chain connects TRBV5-4 to TRBJ1-1, with 10 bases aligning to TRBD1. This CDR3 comprises 15 residues. The ends lost 4 bases at V and 10 bases at J; junction bases unmatched: 13. Germline loops: CDR1 SGHNT, CDR2 YYREEE (reference sequence).

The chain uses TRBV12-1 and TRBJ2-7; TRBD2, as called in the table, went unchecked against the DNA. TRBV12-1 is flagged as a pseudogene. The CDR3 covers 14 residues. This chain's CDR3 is CASSLTSGAYEQYF. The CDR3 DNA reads TGTGCCAGCAGCTTGACTAGCGGGGCCTACGAGCAGTACTTC.

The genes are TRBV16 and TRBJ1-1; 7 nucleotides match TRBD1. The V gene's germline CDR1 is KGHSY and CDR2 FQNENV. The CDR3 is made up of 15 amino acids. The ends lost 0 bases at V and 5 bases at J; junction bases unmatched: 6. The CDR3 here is CASSQSGRGKTEAFF. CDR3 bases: TGTGCCAGCAGCCAATCTGGCAGGGGGAAGACTGAAGCTTTCTTT.

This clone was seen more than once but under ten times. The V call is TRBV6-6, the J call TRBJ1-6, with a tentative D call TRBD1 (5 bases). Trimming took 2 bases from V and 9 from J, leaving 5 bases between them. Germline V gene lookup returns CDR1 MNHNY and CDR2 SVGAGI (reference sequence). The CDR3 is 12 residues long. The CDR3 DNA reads TGTGCCAGCAGTTACGGGGGTTCACCCCTCCACTTT. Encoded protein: CASSYGGSPLHF.

Here the CDR3 reads CASSNDRSPGNTIYF. The CDR3 bases are TGTGCCAGCAGCAATGACAGGTCACCTGGAAACACCATATATTTT. The chain joins TRBV7-9 to TRBJ1-3, with D possibly being TRBD1 (6 bases). The V gene lost 5 bases and the J gene lost 2 bases, with 13 bases spanning the gap. The CDR3 spans 15 residues. Germline values: CDR1 SEHNR, CDR2 FQNEAQ (reference sequence).